This TCR beta chain comes out of a study of shared clonotypes between healthy human individuals (dated by TCRdb to 2019 to 2021). With respect to the entire study: Three men and a couple of women, aged 18 to 49 years, made up the cohort. To estimate repertoire size and how much clonotypes are shared between individuals, the study performed deep sequencing of blood TCR repertoires from roughly five healthy adults. To increase sequencing depth and limit assay-specific biases, TCR repertoire library preparation and sequencing were carried out by different laboratories using diverse techniques. Leukapheresis yielded between about 0.9 and 8.9 billion PBMCs per donor. The paper as a whole reports these results and caveats: Sampling was restricted to blood, and TCR repertoires in tissue are likely to differ from TCR repertoires in blood. Pairwise subsampling led to the expectation that sequencing depth would affect the degree of clonotype sharing among donors. The small number of donors limited the genetic and exposure-history diversity represented.

TCR CDR3 regions were amplified from genomic DNA by multiplex PCR using the deep immunoSEQ assay. Genomic DNA extracted from each cell subset was distributed evenly over all wells of several immunoSEQ 96-well plates, and each plate served as one replicate. For unsorted PBMC, each replicate PCR was loaded with approximately 300 ng genomic DNA, equivalent to tens of thousands of T cell genomes. Ten immunoSEQ deep assay plates were used to sequence unsorted PBMC genomic DNA. The purified libraries were quantified using a Qubit 3.0 fluorometer, sized with a Bioanalyzer 2100, and then quantified again using the KAPA Library Quantification kit. Every immunoSEQ 96-well plate was sequenced on a dedicated single-read 150-cycle Illumina NextSeq 550 flow cell. As for the authors' bioinformatics: Because only junctional sequences without quality scores were contained in the immunoSEQ output, filtering matching that applied to full-length reads could not be performed. To assign V/J genes and CDR3, sequences were annotated against IMGT germline references using PyIR, a Python wrapper for IgBLAST v1.9. Reads with weak V/J assignments (E-value above 1e-6), missing CDR3, stop codons, out-of-frame junctions, or ambiguous translated residues were removed. V3J clonotypes were defined as sequences sharing an identical inferred V gene, J gene, and CDR3 amino acid sequence. Percentage overlap between repertoires was calculated by dividing the number of shared unique clonotypes by the size of the smaller repertoire. Repertoire richness was assessed with RTK rarefaction, the Chao1 estimator, and Recon v2.1 estimates of unobserved clonotypes. TCRdb's version of the immuneACCESS table is confined to in-frame rearrangements and falls short of the full clone set. An unresolved V gene accounts for under half of the shortfall where checked; the remainder is of unknown origin. That table is the source of V, J and clone size, and D and trimming were worked out from the DNA. Counted in this sample were around 500,000 clones; more than 75% of them appeared once. The ten top clones hold about 12% of the sample.

Worth noting for this clone: The target of this receptor is not known. The sample holds no much larger clone one base away, and base qualities are not on file.

Including cysteine and phenylalanine, the CDR3 has 15 amino acids. The sequence is cut down to CDR3 DNA, 45 bases in frame from base 1. Taken from the germline V gene, the CDR1 and CDR2 loops are MGHDK and SYGVNS. The V and J ends are trimmed by 3 bases and 0 bases, leaving 12 bases between them. The donors were healthy, HIV-negative adults with no recently reported acute infections or vaccinations. Every donor was a Caucasian adult living in Nashville, Tennessee, USA. For unsorted samples, tens of millions of PBMCs were counted, and genomic DNA was extracted using the QIAamp DNA Blood Mini kit. After blood collection by leukapheresis, PBMCs were isolated using Ficoll-Histopaque density gradient centrifugation and then cryopreserved in the vapor phase of liquid nitrogen.

The chain is assembled from TRBV25-1 and TRBJ2-7, with the D assignment possibly TRBD1 or TRBD2, given 5 matching bases for each. Source material: PBMCs. This TCR was sampled from a woman aged 40-49 years in good health. Some clones in this sample may be carry-over from other donors' samples. The DNA sequence follows: TGTGCCAGCAGTGACCACCGGGACGCCTCCTACGAGCAGTACTTC. The translation is CASSDHRDASYEQYF.